This TCR beta chain was obtained from a study of blood T cell repertoires in COVID-19. Study overall: The samples span acute and convalescent COVID-19 from the United States, Italy and Spain. In each case, the material was cDNA or gDNA derived from T cells, B-cell-depleted T cells, or PBMCs.

Seattle researchers signed up patients amid active infection and tracked them longitudinally. TCRdb's table, derived via immunoSEQ multiplex PCR, lists solely in-frame clones and lacks some. Of approximately 460,000 clones in the sample, 89% were seen once. Germline CDR1 is LNHDA and CDR2 is SQIVND (reference sequence). V lost 4 bases, J lost 2 bases, and 17 bases lay in between. This CDR3 spans 17 amino acids. V gene TRBV19 combines with J gene TRBJ1-4, with a tentative D call TRBD1 (6 bases). The receptor was isolated from a man younger than 35 with COVID-19, enrolled during active disease. The sample comprised peripheral blood. In nucleotides, the CDR3 is TGTGCCAGTAGTACTGGGCCAGGGGTTCTCACTAATGAAAAACTGTTTTTT. Translated: CASSTGPGVLTNEKLFF.